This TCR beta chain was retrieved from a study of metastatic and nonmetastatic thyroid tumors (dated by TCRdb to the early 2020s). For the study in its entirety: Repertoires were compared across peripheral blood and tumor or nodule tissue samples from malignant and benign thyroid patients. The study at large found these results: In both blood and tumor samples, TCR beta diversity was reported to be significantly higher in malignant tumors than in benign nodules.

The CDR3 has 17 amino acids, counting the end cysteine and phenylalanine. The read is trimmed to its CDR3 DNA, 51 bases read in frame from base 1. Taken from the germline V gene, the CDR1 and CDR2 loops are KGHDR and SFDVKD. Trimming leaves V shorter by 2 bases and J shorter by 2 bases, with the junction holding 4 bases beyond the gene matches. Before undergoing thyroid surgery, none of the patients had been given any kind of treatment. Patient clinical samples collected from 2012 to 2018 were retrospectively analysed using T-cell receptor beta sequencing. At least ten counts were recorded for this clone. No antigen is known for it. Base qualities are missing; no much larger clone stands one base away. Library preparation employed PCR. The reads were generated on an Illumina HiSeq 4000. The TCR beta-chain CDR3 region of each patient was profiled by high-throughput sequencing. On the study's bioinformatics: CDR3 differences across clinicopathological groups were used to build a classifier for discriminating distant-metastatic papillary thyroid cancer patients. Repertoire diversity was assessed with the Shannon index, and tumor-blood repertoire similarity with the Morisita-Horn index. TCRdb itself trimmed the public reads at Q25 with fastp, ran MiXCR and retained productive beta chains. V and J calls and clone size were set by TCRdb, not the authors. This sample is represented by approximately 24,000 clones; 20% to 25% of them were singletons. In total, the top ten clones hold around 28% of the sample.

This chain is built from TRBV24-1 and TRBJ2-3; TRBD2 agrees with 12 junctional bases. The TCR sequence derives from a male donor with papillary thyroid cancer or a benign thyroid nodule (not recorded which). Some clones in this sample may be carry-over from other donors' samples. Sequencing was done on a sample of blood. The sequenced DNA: TGTGCCACCAGTGATTGGACTAGCGGGAAGAACACAGATACGCAGTATTTT. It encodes CATSDWTSGKNTDTQYF.